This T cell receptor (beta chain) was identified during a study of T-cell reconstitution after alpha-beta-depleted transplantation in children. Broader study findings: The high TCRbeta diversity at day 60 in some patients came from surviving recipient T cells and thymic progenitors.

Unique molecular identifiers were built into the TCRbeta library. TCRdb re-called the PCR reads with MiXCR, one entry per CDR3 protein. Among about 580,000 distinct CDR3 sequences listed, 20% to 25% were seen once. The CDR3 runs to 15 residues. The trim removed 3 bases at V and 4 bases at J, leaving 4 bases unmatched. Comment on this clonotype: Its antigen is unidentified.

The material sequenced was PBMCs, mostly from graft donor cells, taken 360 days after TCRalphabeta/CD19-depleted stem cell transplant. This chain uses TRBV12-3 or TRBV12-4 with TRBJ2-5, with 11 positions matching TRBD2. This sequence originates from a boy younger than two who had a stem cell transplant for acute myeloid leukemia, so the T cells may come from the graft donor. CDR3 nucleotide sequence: TGTGCCAGCAGTTTCCATGGACTAGCGGGAGAGACCCAGTACTTC. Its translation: CASSFHGLAGETQYF.